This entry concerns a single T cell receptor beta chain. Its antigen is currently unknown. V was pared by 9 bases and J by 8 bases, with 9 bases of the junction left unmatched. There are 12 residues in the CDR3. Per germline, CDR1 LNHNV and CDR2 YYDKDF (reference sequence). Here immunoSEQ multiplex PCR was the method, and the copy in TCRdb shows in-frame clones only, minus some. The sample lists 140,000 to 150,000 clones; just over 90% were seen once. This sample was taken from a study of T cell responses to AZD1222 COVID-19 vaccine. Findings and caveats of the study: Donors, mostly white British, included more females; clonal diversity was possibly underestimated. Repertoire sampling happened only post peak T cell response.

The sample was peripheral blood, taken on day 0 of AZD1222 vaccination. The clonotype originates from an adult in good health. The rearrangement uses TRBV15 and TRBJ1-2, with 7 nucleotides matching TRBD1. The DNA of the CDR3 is TGTGCCACGAAGACAGGGTCAGTGGGCTACACCTTC. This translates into CATKTGSVGYTF.